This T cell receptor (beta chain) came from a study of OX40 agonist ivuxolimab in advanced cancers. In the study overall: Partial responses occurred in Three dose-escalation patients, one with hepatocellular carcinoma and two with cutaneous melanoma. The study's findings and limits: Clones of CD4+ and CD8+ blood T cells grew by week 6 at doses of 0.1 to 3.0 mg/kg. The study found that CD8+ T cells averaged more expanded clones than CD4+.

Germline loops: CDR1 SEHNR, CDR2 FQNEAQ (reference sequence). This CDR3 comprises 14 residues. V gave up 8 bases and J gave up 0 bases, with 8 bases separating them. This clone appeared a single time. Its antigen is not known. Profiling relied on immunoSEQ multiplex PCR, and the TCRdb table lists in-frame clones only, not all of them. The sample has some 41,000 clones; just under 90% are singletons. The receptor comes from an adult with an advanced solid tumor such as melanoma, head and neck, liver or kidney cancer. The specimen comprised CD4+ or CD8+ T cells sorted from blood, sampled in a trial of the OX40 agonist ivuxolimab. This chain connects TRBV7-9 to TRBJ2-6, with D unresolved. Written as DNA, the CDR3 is TGTGCCAGCCTTCGCGGCTCTGGGGCCAACGTCCTGACTTTC. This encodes CASLRGSGANVLTF.